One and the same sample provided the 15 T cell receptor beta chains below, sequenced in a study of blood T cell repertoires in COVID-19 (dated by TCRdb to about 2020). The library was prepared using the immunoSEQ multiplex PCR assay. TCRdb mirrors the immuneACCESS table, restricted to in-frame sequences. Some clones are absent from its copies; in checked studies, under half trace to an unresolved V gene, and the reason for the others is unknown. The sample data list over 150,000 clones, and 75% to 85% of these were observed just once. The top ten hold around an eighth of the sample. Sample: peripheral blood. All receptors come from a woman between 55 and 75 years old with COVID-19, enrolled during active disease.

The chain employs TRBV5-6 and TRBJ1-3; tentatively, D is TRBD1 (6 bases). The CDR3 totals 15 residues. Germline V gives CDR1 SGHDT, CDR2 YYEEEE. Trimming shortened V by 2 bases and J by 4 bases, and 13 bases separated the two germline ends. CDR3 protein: CASSFIGDRGNTIYF. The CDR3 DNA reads TGTGCCAGCAGCTTCATCGGAGACAGGGGAAACACCATATATTTT. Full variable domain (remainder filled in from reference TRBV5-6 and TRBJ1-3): DAGVTQSPTHLIKTRGQQVTLRCSPKSGHDTVSWYQQALGQGPQFIFQYYEEEERQRGNFPDRFSGHQFPNYSSELNVNALLLGDSALYLCASSFIGDRGNTIYFGEGSWLTVV.

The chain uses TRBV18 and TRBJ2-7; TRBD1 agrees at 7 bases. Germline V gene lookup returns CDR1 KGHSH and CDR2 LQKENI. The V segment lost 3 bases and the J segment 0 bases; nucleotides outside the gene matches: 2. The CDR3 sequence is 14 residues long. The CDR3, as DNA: TGTGCCAGCTCACCGGACAGGACCTCCTACGAGCAGTACTTC. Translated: CASSPDRTSYEQYF.

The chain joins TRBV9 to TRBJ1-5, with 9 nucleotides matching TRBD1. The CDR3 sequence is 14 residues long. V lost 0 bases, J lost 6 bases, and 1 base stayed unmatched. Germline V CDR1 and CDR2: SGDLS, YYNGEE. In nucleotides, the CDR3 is TGTGCCAGCAGCGTAGGGACAGGGGCTCAGCCCCAGCATTTT. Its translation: CASSVGTGAQPQHF.

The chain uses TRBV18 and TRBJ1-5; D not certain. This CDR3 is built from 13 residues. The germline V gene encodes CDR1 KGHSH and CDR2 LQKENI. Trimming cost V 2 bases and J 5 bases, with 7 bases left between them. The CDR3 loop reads CASSPNNYQPQHF. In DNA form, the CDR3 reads TGTGCCAGCTCACCAAACAATTATCAGCCCCAGCATTTT.

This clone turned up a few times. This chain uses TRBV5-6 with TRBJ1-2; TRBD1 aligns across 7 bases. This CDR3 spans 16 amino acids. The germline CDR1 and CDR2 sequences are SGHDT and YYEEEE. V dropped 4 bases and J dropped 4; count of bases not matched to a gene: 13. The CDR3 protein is CASSLGQALPVYGYTF. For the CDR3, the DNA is TGTGCCAGCAGCCTAGGACAGGCGCTCCCTGTCTATGGCTACACCTTC.

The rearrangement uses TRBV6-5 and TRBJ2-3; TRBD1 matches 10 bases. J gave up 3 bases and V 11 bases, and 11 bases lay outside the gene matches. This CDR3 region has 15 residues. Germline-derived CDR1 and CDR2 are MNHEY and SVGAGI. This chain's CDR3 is CASRTGGTKTDTQYF. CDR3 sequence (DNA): TGTGCCTCAAGGACAGGGGGAACTAAAACAGATACGCAGTATTTT.

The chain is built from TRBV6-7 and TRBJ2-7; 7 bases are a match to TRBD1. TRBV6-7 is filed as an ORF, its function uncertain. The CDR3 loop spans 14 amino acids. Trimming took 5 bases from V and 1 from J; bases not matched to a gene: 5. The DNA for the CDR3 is TGTGCCAGCAGTCTTCAGGGGGTATCCTACGAGCAGTACTTC. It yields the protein CASSLQGVSYEQYF.

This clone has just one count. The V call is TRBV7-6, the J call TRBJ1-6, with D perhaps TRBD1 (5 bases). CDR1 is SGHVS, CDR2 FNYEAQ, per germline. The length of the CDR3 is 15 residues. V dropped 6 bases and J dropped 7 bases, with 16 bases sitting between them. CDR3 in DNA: TGTGCCAGCAGTTCAGTTGGGGGGGGGAATTCACCCCTCCACTTT. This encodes CASSSVGGGNSPLHF.

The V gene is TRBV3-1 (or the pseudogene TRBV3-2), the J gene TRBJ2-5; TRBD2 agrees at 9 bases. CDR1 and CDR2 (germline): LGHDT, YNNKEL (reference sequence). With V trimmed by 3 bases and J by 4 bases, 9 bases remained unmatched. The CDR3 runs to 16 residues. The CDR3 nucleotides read TGTGCCAGCAGCCAGACTAGCGGAGGACCTTCAGAGACCCAGTACTTC. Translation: CASSQTSGGPSETQYF.

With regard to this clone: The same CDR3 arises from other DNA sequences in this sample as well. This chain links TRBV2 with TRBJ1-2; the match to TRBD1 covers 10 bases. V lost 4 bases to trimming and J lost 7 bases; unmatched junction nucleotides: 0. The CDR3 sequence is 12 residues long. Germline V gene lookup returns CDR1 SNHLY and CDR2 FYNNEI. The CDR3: CASSGTGGGYTF. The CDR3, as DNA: TGTGCCAGCAGTGGGACAGGGGGTGGCTACACCTTC. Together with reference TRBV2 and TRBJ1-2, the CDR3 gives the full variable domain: EPEVTQTPSHQVTQMGQEVILRCVPISNHLYFYWYRQILGQKVEFLVSFYNNEISEKSEIFDDQFSVERPDGSNFTLKIRSTKLEDSAMYFCASSGTGGGYTFGSGTRLTVV.

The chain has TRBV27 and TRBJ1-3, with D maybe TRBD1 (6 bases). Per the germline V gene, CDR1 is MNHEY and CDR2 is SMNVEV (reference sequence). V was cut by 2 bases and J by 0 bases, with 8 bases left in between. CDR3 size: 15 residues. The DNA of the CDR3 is TGTGCCAGCAGTTTAGTAGGGGGCTCTGGAAACACCATATATTTT. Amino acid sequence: CASSLVGGSGNTIYF.

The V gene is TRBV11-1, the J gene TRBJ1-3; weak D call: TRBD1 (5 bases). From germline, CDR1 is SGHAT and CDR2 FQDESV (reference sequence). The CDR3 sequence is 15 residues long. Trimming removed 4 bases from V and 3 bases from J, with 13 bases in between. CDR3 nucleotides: TGTGCCAGCAGCTCAACTGGCAGGGTTGGAAACACCATATATTTT. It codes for CASSSTGRVGNTIYF.

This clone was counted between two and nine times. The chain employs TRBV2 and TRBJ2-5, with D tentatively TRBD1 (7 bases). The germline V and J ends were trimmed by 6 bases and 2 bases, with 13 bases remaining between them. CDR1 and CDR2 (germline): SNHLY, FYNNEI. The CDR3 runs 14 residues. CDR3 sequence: CASRRTGGQETQYF. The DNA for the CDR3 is TGTGCCAGCAGGCGGACAGGAGGGCAAGAGACCCAGTACTTC.

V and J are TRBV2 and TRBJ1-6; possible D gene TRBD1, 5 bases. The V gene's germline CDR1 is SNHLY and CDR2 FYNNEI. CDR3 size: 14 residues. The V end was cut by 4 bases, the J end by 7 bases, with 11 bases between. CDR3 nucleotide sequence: TGTGCCAGCAGTGCCACGGGGGAGAATTCACCCCTCCACTTT. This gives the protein CASSATGENSPLHF.

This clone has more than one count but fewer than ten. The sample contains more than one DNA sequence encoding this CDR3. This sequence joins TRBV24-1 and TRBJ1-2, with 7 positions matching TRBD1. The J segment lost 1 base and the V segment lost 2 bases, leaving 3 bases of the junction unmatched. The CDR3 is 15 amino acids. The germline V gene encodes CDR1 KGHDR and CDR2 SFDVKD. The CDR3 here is CATSDYRGGNYGYTF. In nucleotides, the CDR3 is TGTGCCACCAGTGATTACAGGGGAGGTAACTATGGCTACACCTTC.